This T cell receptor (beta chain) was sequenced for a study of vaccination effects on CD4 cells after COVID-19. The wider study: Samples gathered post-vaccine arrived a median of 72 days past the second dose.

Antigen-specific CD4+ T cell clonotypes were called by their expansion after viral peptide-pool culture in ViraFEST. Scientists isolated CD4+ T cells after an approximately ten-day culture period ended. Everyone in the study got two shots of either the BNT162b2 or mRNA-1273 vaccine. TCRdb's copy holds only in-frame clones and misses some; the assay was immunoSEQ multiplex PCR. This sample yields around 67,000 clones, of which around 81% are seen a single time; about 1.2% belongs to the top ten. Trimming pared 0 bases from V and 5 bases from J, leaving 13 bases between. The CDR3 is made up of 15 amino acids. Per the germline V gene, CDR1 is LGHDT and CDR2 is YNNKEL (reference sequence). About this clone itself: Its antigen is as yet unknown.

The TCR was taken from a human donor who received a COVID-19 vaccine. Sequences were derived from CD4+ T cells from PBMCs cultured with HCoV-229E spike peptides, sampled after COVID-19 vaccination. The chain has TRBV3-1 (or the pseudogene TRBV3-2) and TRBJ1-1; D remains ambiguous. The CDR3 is CASSQDSRLWTEAFF. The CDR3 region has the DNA TGTGCCAGCAGCCAAGATAGTAGGCTTTGGACTGAAGCTTTCTTT.